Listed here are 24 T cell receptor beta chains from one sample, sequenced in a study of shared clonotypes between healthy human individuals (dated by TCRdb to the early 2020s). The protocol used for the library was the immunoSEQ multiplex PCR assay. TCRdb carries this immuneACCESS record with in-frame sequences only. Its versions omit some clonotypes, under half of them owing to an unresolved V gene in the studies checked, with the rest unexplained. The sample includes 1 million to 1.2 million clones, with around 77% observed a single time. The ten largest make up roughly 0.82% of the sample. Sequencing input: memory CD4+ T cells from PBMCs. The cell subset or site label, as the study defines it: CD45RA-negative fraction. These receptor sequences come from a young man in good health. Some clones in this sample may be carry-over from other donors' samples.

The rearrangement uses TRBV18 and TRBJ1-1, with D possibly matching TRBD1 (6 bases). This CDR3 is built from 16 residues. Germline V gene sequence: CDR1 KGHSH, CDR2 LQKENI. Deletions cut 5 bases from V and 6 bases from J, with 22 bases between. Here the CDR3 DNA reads TGTGCCAGCTCAAGGACCGGGGGGCCGGTGGGCGCTGAAGCTTTCTTT. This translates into CASSRTGGPVGAEAFF.

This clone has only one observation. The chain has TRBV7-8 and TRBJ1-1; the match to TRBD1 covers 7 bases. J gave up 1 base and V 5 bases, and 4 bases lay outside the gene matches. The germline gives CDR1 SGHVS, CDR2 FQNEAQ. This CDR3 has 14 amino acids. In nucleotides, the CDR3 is TGTGCCAGCAGCGGAAGACAGGGGAACACTGAAGCTTTCTTT. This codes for CASSGRQGNTEAFF.

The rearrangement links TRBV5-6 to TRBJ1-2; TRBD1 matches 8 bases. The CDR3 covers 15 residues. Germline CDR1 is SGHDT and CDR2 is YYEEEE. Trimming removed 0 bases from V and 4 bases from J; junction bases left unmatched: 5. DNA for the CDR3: TGTGCCAGCAGCTTGGGGACAGGGAGGTTCTATGGCTACACCTTC. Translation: CASSLGTGRFYGYTF.

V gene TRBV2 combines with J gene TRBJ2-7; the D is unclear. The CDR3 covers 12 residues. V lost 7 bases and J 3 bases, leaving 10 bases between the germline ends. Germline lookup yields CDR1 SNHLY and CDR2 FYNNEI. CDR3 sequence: CASKGRSYEQYF. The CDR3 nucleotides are TGTGCCAGCAAGGGCCGTAGCTACGAGCAGTACTTC.

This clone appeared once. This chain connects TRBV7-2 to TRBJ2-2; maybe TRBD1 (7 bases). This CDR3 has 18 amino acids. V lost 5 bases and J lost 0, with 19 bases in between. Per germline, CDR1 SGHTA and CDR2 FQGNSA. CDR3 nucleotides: TGTGCCAGCAGCGGAGGGGGCACACTGCGAACGAACACCGGGGAGCTGTTTTTT. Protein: CASSGGGTLRTNTGELFF.

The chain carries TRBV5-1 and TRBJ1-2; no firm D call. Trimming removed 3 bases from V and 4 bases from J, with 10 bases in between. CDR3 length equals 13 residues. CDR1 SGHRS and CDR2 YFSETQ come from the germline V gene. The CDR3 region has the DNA TGCGCCAGCAGCTCGGCTCCGGCCTATGGCTACACCTTC. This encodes CASSSAPAYGYTF.

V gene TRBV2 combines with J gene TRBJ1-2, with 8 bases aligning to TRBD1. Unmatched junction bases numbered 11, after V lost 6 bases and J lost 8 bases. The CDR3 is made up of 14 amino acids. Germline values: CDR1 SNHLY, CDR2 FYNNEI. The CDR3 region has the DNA TGTGCCAGCAGAGACAGTTGGACAGGGAAAGGCTACACCTTC. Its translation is CASRDSWTGKGYTF. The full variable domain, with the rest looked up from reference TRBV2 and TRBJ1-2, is EPEVTQTPSHQVTQMGQEVILRCVPISNHLYFYWYRQILGQKVEFLVSFYNNEISEKSEIFDDQFSVERPDGSNFTLKIRSTKLEDSAMYFCASRDSWTGKGYTFGSGTRLTVV.

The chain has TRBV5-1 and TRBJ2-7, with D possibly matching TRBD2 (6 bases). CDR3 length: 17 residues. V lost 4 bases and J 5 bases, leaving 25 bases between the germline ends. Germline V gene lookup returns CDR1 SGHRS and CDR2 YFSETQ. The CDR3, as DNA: TGCGCCAGCAGCCCCCTACCTACAACTGGGACTCGTCACGAGCAGTACTTC. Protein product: CASSPLPTTGTRHEQYF.

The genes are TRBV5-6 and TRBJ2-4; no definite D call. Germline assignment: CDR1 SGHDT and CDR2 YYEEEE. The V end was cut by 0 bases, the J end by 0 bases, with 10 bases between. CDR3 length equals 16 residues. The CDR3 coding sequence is TGTGCCAGCAGCTTGGGGCAGGCACTAGCCAAAAACATTCAGTACTTC. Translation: CASSLGQALAKNIQYF.

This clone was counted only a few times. The CDR3 coding sequence is TGTGCCAGCTCGGCCCCCCACGCGAACACCGGGGAGCTGTTTTTT. This codes for CASSAPHANTGELFF. The chain recombines TRBV18 with TRBJ2-2; D is unclear. The V end lost 6 bases, the J end lost 0 bases, and 11 bases lay between the germline ends. CDR1 KGHSH and CDR2 LQKENI come from the germline V gene. The CDR3 extends over 15 amino acids.

CDR3 in DNA: TGTGCCAGCAGCCGGGTCCCAGGGGATCAGCCCCAGCATTTT. Translated: CASSRVPGDQPQHF. This chain connects TRBV7-8 to TRBJ1-5; D possibly corresponds to TRBD1 (6 bases). Between the trimmed V and J ends, which lost 5 bases and 5 bases, there was a span of 13 bases. The germline V gene encodes CDR1 SGHVS and CDR2 FQNEAQ. The CDR3 has 14 amino acids. The full variable domain, its missing parts supplied by reference TRBV7-8 and TRBJ1-5, is GAGVSQSPRYKVAKRGQDVALRCDPISGHVSLFWYQQALGQGPEFLTYFQNEAQLDKSGLPSDRFFAERPEGSVSTLKIQRTQQEDSAVYLCASSRVPGDQPQHFGDGTRLSIL.

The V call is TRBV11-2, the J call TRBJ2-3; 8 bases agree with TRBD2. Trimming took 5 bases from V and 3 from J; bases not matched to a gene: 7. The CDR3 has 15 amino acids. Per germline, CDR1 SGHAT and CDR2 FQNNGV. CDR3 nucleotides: TGTGCCAGCAGCGTGGGTACTAGCGGAACAGATACGCAGTATTTT. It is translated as CASSVGTSGTDTQYF.

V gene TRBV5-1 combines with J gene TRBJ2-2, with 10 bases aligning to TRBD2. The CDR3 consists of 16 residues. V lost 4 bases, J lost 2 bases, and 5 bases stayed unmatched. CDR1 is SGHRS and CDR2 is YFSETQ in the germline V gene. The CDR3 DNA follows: TGCGCCAGCAGCGTACTAGCGGGGCTAAACACCGGGGAGCTGTTTTTT. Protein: CASSVLAGLNTGELFF.

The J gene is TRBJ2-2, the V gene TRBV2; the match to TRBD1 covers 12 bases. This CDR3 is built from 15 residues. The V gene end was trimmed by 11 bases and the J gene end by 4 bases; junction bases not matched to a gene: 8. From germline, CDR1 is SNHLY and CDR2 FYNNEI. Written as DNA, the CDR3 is TGTGCCGGCGGGACAGGGGGCTCGGGCACCGGGGAGCTGTTTTTT. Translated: CAGGTGGSGTGELFF.

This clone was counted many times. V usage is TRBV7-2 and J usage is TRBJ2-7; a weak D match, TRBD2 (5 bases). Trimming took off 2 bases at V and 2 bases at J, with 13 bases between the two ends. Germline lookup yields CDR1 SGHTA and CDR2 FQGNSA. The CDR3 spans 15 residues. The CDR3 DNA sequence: TGTGCCAGCAGCTTAACCCCCGGGGAAACCTACGAGCAGTACTTC. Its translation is CASSLTPGETYEQYF.

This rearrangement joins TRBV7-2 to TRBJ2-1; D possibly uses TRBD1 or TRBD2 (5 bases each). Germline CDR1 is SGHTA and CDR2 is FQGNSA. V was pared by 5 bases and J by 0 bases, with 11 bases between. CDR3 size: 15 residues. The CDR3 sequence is CASSLGPASYNEQFF. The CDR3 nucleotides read TGTGCCAGCAGCCTGGGACCAGCCTCCTACAATGAGCAGTTCTTC.

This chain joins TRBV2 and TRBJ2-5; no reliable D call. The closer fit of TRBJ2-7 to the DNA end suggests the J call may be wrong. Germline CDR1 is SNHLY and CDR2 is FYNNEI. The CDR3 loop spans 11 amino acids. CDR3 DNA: TGTGCCAGCAGTGATGCCTACGAGCAGTACTTC. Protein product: CASSDAYEQYF.

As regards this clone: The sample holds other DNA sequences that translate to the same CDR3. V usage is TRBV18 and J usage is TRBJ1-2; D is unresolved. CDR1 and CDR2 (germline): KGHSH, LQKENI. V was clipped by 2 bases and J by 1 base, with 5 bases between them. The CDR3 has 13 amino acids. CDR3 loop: CASSPSDNYGYTF. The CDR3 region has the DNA TGTGCCAGCTCACCATCCGATAACTATGGCTACACCTTC.

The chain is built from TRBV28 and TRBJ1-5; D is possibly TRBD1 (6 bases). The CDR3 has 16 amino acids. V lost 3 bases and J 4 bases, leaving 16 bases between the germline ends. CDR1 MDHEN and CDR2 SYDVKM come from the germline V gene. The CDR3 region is CASSFLGGLRNQPQHF. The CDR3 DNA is TGTGCCAGCAGTTTCCTAGGGGGGTTGAGGAATCAGCCCCAGCATTTT.

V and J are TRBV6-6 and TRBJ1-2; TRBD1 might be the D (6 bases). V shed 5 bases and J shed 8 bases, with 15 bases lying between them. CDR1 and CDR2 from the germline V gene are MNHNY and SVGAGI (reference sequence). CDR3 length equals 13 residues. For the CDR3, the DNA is TGTGCCAGCAGTACCGGGACAAAACTAGGCTACACCTTC. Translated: CASSTGTKLGYTF.

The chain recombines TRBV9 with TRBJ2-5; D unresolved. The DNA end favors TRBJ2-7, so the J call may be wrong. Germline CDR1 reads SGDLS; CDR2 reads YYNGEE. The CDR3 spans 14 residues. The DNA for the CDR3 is TGTGCCAGCAGCCCAATGACGGCAACCTACGAGCAGTACTTC. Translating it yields CASSPMTATYEQYF.

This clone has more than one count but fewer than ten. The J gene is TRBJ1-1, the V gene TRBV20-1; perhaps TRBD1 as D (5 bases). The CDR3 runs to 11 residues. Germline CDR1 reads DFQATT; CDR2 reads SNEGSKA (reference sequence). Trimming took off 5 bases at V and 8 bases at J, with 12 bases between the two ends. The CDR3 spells CSAPRQGEAFF. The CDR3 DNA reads TGCAGTGCTCCTCGTCAGGGAGAAGCTTTCTTT.

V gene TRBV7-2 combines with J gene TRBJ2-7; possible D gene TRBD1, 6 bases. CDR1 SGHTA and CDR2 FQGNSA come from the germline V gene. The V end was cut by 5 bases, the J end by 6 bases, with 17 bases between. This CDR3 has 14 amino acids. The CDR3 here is CASSQRTALTEQYF. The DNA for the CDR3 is TGTGCCAGCAGCCAGAGGACAGCTCTTACCGAGCAGTACTTC.

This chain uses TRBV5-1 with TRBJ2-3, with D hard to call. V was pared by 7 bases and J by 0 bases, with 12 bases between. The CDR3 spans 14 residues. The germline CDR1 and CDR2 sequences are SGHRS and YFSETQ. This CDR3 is CASSPSPSTDTQYF. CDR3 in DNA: TGCGCCAGCTCCCCCTCCCCGAGCACAGATACGCAGTATTTT.